These T cell receptor beta chains were read from a single sample in a study of lymphopenia after photon versus proton radiotherapy. The repertoire was sequenced with immunoSEQ multiplex PCR; TCRdb's copy has only in-frame clones and lacks some. The sample shows around 33,000 clones, roughly nine tenths of them seen only once. The starting material was peripheral blood, obtained from a patient treated with proton-based radiotherapy. The receptors come from a woman between 70 and 85 years old with pancreatic cancer. Some clones in this sample may be carry-over from other donors' samples. Each CDR3 is given with its conserved first and last residue. The order of the fields is D gene, clone size, V gene, J gene, CDR3 DNA, CDR3 protein. D genes are given only for firm matches. Part of the rows lack a size; the others show once, few, many or a class for expanded clones.

.,.,TRBV6-5,TRBJ2-5,TGTGCCAGCAGTTACTCGGAGACCCAGTACTTC,CASSYSETQYF
.,.,TRBV7-6,TRBJ2-7,TGTGCCAGCAGCTTAGTATTCTCCTACGAGCAGTACTTC,CASSLVFSYEQYF
TRBD2,.,TRBV11-3,TRBJ2-1,TGTGCCAGCAGTCCCGGACTAGCGATGGGTGAGCAGTTCTTC,CASSPGLAMGEQFF
TRBD1,.,TRBV27,TRBJ1-5,TGTGCCAGCAGCAGGGACAGGGCTAATCAGCCCCAGCATTTT,CASSRDRANQPQHF
TRBD1,.,TRBV28,TRBJ1-2,TGTGCCAGCAGTTGGGACAGGAGGTCCTTAAACTATGGCTACACCTTC,CASSWDRRSLNYGYTF
TRBD2,.,TRBV7-2,TRBJ2-5,TGTGCCAGCAGCTTAGACTACGGGAGGGGGGAGACCCAGTACTTC,CASSLDYGRGETQYF
TRBD2,.,TRBV27,TRBJ2-5,TGTGCCAGCAGTCCTAGCGGGAGGGAGAGAGAGACCCAGTACTTC,CASSPSGRERETQYF
TRBD1,.,TRBV27,TRBJ1-2,TGTGCCAGCAGTTTATCCCCGGGACAGCTCTATGGCTACACCTTC,CASSLSPGQLYGYTF
.,once,TRBV5-4,TRBJ1-2,TGTGCCAGCAGCTCTGGAGGGACCGGGGGTTTTGGCTACACCTTC,CASSSGGTGGFGYTF
TRBD1,.,TRBV7-9,TRBJ2-1,TGTGCCAGCAGCTTTTGGCGGACAGGGGGCGATGAGCAGTTCTTC,CASSFWRTGGDEQFF
.,.,TRBV7-2,TRBJ2-5,TGTGCCAGCAGCCGTACCCCCCCGGGGACCCAGTACTTC,CASSRTPPGTQYF
.,.,TRBV6-6,TRBJ1-2,TGTGCCAGCAGACTAGACCGTAACTATGGCTACACCTTC,CASRLDRNYGYTF
.,.,TRBV4-2,TRBJ2-1,TGTGCCAGCAGCCAAGATCCGGCCCGGCGGAACTCCTACAATGAGCAGTTCTTC,CASSQDPARRNSYNEQFF
.,.,TRBV30,TRBJ1-6,TGTGCCTGGAGTAGCGAAGGACAGTTTAATTCACCCCTCCACTTT,CAWSSEGQFNSPLHF
.,.,TRBV6-1,TRBJ1-4,TGTGCCAGCAGTCTTGGACAGTCTAACGGCGAAAAACTGTTTTTT,CASSLGQSNGEKLFF
TRBD1,.,TRBV7-2,TRBJ2-5,TGTGCCAGCAGGTGGGGGACAGAAGAGACCCAGTACTTC,CASRWGTEETQYF
.,.,TRBV5-4,TRBJ2-7,TGTGCCAGCAGCTTGGTTGGGGGCTCCGAGCAGTACTTC,CASSLVGGSEQYF
TRBD2,.,TRBV7-2,TRBJ2-7,TGTGCCAGCAGCGCCTCTAGCGGCCCTACGGGAGAGCAGTACTTC,CASSASSGPTGEQYF
TRBD2,.,TRBV5-1,TRBJ2-2,TGCGCCAGCAGCTTTGGACTAGCGGGAGCGAGCGGGGAGCTGTTTTTT,CASSFGLAGASGELFF
.,once,TRBV6-5,TRBJ1-3,TGTGCCAGCAGTTCCTATATGGGAAACACCATATATTTT,CASSSYMGNTIYF
.,.,TRBV5-1,TRBJ2-1,TGCGCCAGCAGCTTGGCCGCGGAACGGCACAATGAGCAGTTCTTC,CASSLAAERHNEQFF
.,.,TRBV6-1,TRBJ2-3,TGTGCCAGTCAACAACACCAAAGCACAGATACGCAGTATTTT,CASQQHQSTDTQYF
.,.,TRBV14,TRBJ2-3,TGTGCCAGCAGCTGGACCTGGACAAATTTGGATACGCAGTATTTT,CASSWTWTNLDTQYF
.,.,TRBV28,TRBJ1-2,TGTGCCAGCAGTTGGGGGTACAGGAACCACTATGGCTACACCTTC,CASSWGYRNHYGYTF
TRBD1,.,TRBV10-3,TRBJ2-1,TGTGCCATCAGGGGGATAGCAGGGGGATACAATGAGCAGTTCTTC,CAIRGIAGGYNEQFF
.,.,TRBV6-5,TRBJ2-1,TGTGCCAGCAGTAAAGCGCACTACAATGAGCAGTTCTTC,CASSKAHYNEQFF
.,few,TRBV11-3,TRBJ2-1,TGTGCCAGCAGCTTAGAGGGCTATAACAATGAGCAGTTCTTC,CASSLEGYNNEQFF
.,.,TRBV6-6,TRBJ2-3,TGTGCCAGCAGTTACGGCGGGACGAGGACAGATACGCAGTATTTT,CASSYGGTRTDTQYF
TRBD1,.,TRBV7-9,TRBJ1-5,TGTGCCAGCAGCTTAGAGGGGGCAGATCAGCCCCAGCATTTT,CASSLEGADQPQHF
TRBD1,.,TRBV7-8,TRBJ1-5,TGTGCCAGCAGCCCACAGGGGAGCGGTCAGCCCCAGCATTTT,CASSPQGSGQPQHF
TRBD1,.,TRBV19,TRBJ1-3,TGTGCCAGTAGCGACAGGGCTAACTCTGGAAACACCATATATTTT,CASSDRANSGNTIYF
.,few,TRBV6-5,TRBJ1-6,TGTGCCAGCAGTCGAGGTAGCTCCTATAATTCACCCCTCCACTTT,CASSRGSSYNSPLHF
.,.,TRBV11-2,TRBJ1-1,TGTGCCAGCAGCTTATACCGGGACACTGAAGCTTTCTTT,CASSLYRDTEAFF
TRBD2,once,TRBV18,TRBJ2-7,TGTGCCAGCTCACGGGGGGGATCCTACGAGCAGTACTTC,CASSRGGSYEQYF
.,.,TRBV9,TRBJ1-5,TGTGCCAGCAGCGCTTTCCAGGGGAGCAATCAGCCCCAGCATTTT,CASSAFQGSNQPQHF
TRBD2,.,TRBV30,TRBJ2-5,TGTGCCTGGAGTTACGGACTAGCGGGAGGCAAGACCCAGTACTTC,CAWSYGLAGGKTQYF
TRBD2,.,TRBV19,TRBJ2-7,TGTGCCAGCCAGGGACTATCCTACGAGCAGTACTTC,CASQGLSYEQYF
TRBD1,.,TRBV27,TRBJ1-1,TGTGCCAGCAGTTTAGGGGACAGGCGGCGGGAGACTGAAGCTTTCTTT,CASSLGDRRRETEAFF
.,.,TRBV29-1,TRBJ1-2,TGCAGCGTGTGGGACATCCTCAAAGGCTATGGCTACACCTTC,CSVWDILKGYGYTF
.,.,TRBV7-9,TRBJ2-5,TGTGCCAGCAGCTTAGGGATAGCGGCCCAAGAGACCCAGTACTTC,CASSLGIAAQETQYF